The 32 T cell receptor beta chains given below trace back to one sample, sequenced in a study of blood T cell repertoires in COVID-19. Generated by immunoSEQ multiplex PCR, the TCRdb table keeps only in-frame clones and is missing some. The sample includes 150,000 to 200,000 clones, roughly 87% of them seen just once. The sequenced sample consisted of peripheral blood. These receptors originate from a woman in her 70s with COVID-19, enrolled during active disease.

The chain combines TRBV29-1 with TRBJ1-1; D is perhaps TRBD1 (5 bases). Germline lookup yields CDR1 SQVTM and CDR2 ANQGSEA. The CDR3 is made up of 14 amino acids. V was clipped by 4 bases and J by 0 bases, with 12 bases between them. CDR3 coding DNA: TGCAGCGTTGGAAGGGGACTCCTGAACACTGAAGCTTTCTTT. Translating it yields CSVGRGLLNTEAFF.

In this sample, this clone turned up a few times. The chain recombines TRBV4-2 with TRBJ2-6; 7 bases fit TRBD1. V shed 4 bases, J shed 0 bases, and the junction held 9 bases outside the gene matches. The CDR3 is made up of 18 amino acids. Germline CDR1 and CDR2: LGHNA and YNFKEQ. CDR3 sequence reads: CASSLRGQFISGANVLTF. CDR3 nucleotide sequence: TGTGCCAGCAGCCTAAGGGGACAGTTCATCTCTGGGGCCAACGTCCTGACTTTC.

The V call is TRBV19, the J call TRBJ2-1; D gene unclear. Germline-derived CDR1 and CDR2 are LNHDA and SQIVND (reference sequence). There are 16 residues in the CDR3. V was shortened by 2 bases and J by 2 bases, with 13 bases between the two germline ends. Here the CDR3 reads CASSINQDRAYNEQFF. The CDR3 DNA follows: TGTGCCAGTAGTATAAACCAGGATAGAGCCTACAATGAGCAGTTCTTC.

This clone appeared a few times. This sequence joins TRBV10-3 and TRBJ1-1; 8 nucleotides agree with TRBD1. In germline, CDR1 is ENHRY, CDR2 SYGVKD. The ends lost 3 bases at V and 5 bases at J; junction bases unmatched: 5. This CDR3 spans 14 amino acids. Here the CDR3 DNA reads TGTGCCATCAGTGAATTACAGGGGGGTACTGAAGCTTTCTTT. This encodes CAISELQGGTEAFF.

The chain uses TRBV7-2 and TRBJ2-7; a possible D gene is TRBD2 (5 bases). The CDR3 covers 14 residues. Germline CDR1 and CDR2: SGHTA and FQGNSA. Deletions cut 5 bases from V and 2 bases from J, with 13 bases between. The CDR3 region is CASSKRTQTYEQYF. As DNA, the CDR3 is TGTGCCAGCAGCAAGCGGACTCAGACCTACGAGCAGTACTTC.

This sequence joins TRBV18 and TRBJ2-7; 7 positions agree with TRBD2. Germline CDR1 and CDR2: KGHSH and LQKENI. With V trimmed by 3 bases and J by 2 bases, 1 base remained unmatched. The CDR3 sequence is 13 residues long. CDR3 DNA sequence: TGTGCCAGCTCACCCGGACTAGCCTACGAGCAGTACTTC. Translating gives CASSPGLAYEQYF.

This sequence joins TRBV5-6 and TRBJ2-7; 9 bases are shared with TRBD1. Germline trimming cut 4 bases from V and 0 bases from J; bases unmatched to any gene: 5. Germline values: CDR1 SGHDT, CDR2 YYEEEE. The CDR3 has 15 residues. CDR3 DNA sequence: TGTGCCAGCAGCGCCGGGACAGGGTTCTCCTACGAGCAGTACTTC. This gives the protein CASSAGTGFSYEQYF.

The gene calls are TRBV7-2 and TRBJ2-3, with 9 bases lining up with TRBD2. Per germline, CDR1 SGHTA and CDR2 FQGNSA. This CDR3 spans 16 amino acids. Trimming took 5 bases from V and 2 from J; bases not matched to a gene: 8. CDR3 in amino acids: CASSPSVAGATDTQYF. As DNA, the CDR3 is TGTGCCAGCAGCCCGAGTGTAGCGGGAGCCACAGATACGCAGTATTTT.

The chain is built from TRBV9 and TRBJ2-3; TRBD2 aligns across 8 bases. With V trimmed by 0 bases and J by 4 bases, 10 bases remained unmatched. CDR3 length equals 17 residues. The germline V gene has CDR1 SGDLS and CDR2 YYNGEE. DNA of the CDR3: TGTGCCAGCAGCGTAGATGGTGGCGGGAGGCCCCCAGATACGCAGTATTTT. This sequence encodes CASSVDGGGRPPDTQYF. Supplemented by reference TRBV9 and TRBJ2-3, the full variable domain reads DSGVTQTPKHLITATGQRVTLRCSPRSGDLSVYWYQQSLDQGLQFLIQYYNGEERAKGNILERFSAQQFPDLHSELNLSSLELGDSALYFCASSVDGGGRPPDTQYFGPGTRLTVL.

The rearrangement links TRBV19 to TRBJ2-7, with a weak D call TRBD2 (6 bases). The CDR3 totals 14 residues. Trimming shortened V by 4 bases and J by 1 base, and 11 bases separated the two germline ends. CDR1 LNHDA and CDR2 SQIVND come from the germline V gene (reference sequence). CDR3 amino acids: CASSRGLGSYEQYF. CDR3 in DNA: TGTGCCAGTAGTAGGGGACTTGGGTCCTACGAGCAGTACTTC. The complete variable domain, with remaining parts taken from reference TRBV19 and TRBJ2-7, reads DGGITQSPKYLFRKEGQNVTLSCEQNLNHDAMYWYRQDPGQGLRLIYYSQIVNDFQKGDIAEGYSVSREKKESFPLTVTSAQKNPTAFYLCASSRGLGSYEQYFGPGTRLTVT.

This clone was detected once. This rearrangement joins TRBV30 to TRBJ2-2, with a weak D call TRBD2 (6 bases). Per germline, CDR1 GTSNPN and CDR2 SVGIG (reference sequence). CDR3 length: 15 amino acids. Trimming stripped 0 bases from V and 5 bases from J, with 13 bases between. CDR3: CAWSVSGYGTGELFF. In DNA, the CDR3 is TGTGCCTGGAGTGTTAGCGGTTATGGGACCGGGGAGCTGTTTTTT. Full variable domain (rest looked up from reference TRBV30 and TRBJ2-2): SQTIHQWPATLVQPVGSPLSLECTVEGTSNPNLYWYRQAAGRGLQLLFYSVGIGQISSEVPQNLSASRPQDRQFILSSKKLLLSDSGFYLCAWSVSGYGTGELFFGEGSRLTVL.

The sample holds one count of this clone. The V gene is TRBV20-1, the J gene TRBJ2-7; D gene ambiguous. V was trimmed by 3 bases and J by 3 bases, leaving 9 bases between them. This CDR3 has 12 amino acids. Germline CDR1 and CDR2: DFQATT and SNEGSKA (reference sequence). The CDR3, as DNA: TGCAGTGCTAGTGTTGCGGACTACGAGCAGTACTTC. This codes for CSASVADYEQYF.

This clone showed up just once. This chain uses TRBV5-4 with TRBJ2-7, with 7 bases aligning to TRBD1. Germline assignment: CDR1 SGHNT and CDR2 YYREEE (reference sequence). V trimming: 4 bases; J trimming: 6 bases; junction bases outside the gene matches: 10. This CDR3 has 14 amino acids. DNA of the CDR3: TGTGCCAGCAGCCAACAGGGGCTAGGAGGCGAGCAGTACTTC. It encodes CASSQQGLGGEQYF.

The sample holds a few counts of this clone. V and J are TRBV3-1 (or the pseudogene TRBV3-2) and TRBJ2-2; 7 bases fit TRBD2. Trimming removed 8 bases from V and 7 bases from J; junction bases left unmatched: 4. Germline CDR1 is LGHDT and CDR2 is YNNKEL (reference sequence). This CDR3 has 12 amino acids. CDR3 residues: CASRGGSGELFF. CDR3 DNA sequence: TGTGCCAGCCGTGGCGGGAGCGGGGAGCTGTTTTTT.

The rearrangement uses TRBV11-2 and TRBJ2-7; TRBD1 agrees at 7 bases. This CDR3 has 15 amino acids. Germline-derived CDR1 and CDR2 are SGHAT and FQNNGV. V trimming: 3 bases; J trimming: 6 bases; junction bases outside the gene matches: 11. The CDR3 region is CASSFSGTVLLEQYF. In DNA form, the CDR3 reads TGTGCCAGCAGCTTCTCAGGGACAGTGTTACTCGAGCAGTACTTC.

This clone was recorded once. The J gene is TRBJ1-2, the V gene TRBV14, with unresolved D. This CDR3 is built from 13 residues. CDR1 is SGHDN and CDR2 is FVKESK in the germline V gene. V was trimmed by 1 base and J by 1 base, leaving 4 bases between them. The CDR3 is CASSQVDNYGYTF. The CDR3 DNA reads as TGTGCCAGCAGCCAAGTAGATAACTATGGCTACACCTTC.

This chain connects TRBV4-3 to TRBJ1-2, with TRBD1 matching 8 bases. V lost 2 bases, J lost 4 bases, and 9 bases stayed unmatched. The germline V gene encodes CDR1 LGHNA and CDR2 YSLEER. The CDR3 extends over 16 amino acids. This CDR3 is CASSQSWAGGGYGYTF. CDR3 sequence (DNA): TGCGCCAGCAGCCAATCTTGGGCAGGGGGCGGCTATGGCTACACCTTC.

The rearrangement links TRBV3-1 (or the pseudogene TRBV3-2) to TRBJ1-1, with TRBD1 as a possible D gene (6 bases). The V gene's germline CDR1 is LGHDT and CDR2 YNNKEL (reference sequence). The V end lost 4 bases, the J end lost 4 bases, and 13 bases lay between the germline ends. This CDR3 comprises 14 residues. The CDR3 region is CASSPTYRVTEAFF. In DNA form, the CDR3 reads TGTGCCAGCAGCCCTACTTACAGGGTCACTGAAGCTTTCTTT.

This sequence joins TRBV9 and TRBJ2-3; possible D gene TRBD2, 6 bases. This CDR3 has 13 amino acids. V lost 3 bases and J lost 4, with 9 bases in between. Germline CDR1 and CDR2: SGDLS and YYNGEE. In nucleotides, the CDR3 is TGTGCCAGCAGCGGACTAGGAGCAGATACGCAGTATTTT. Protein sequence: CASSGLGADTQYF.

V usage is TRBV28 and J usage is TRBJ2-7; tentative D call: TRBD2 (6 bases). The CDR3 spans 17 residues. V dropped 1 base and J dropped 0 bases, with 16 bases sitting between them. The germline gives CDR1 MDHEN, CDR2 SYDVKM. The CDR3 coding sequence is TGTGCCAGCAGTTTATCCGGGGGAGCGGGCCCCTCCTACGAGCAGTACTTC. It is translated as CASSLSGGAGPSYEQYF.

The chain joins TRBV29-1 to TRBJ1-2; D perhaps matches TRBD1 (5 bases). This CDR3 spans 13 amino acids. Between the trimmed V and J ends, which lost 6 bases and 8 bases, there was a span of 19 bases. Germline V lookup: CDR1 SQVTM, CDR2 ANQGSEA. The CDR3 DNA reads as TGCAGCGTATCACGGGGGGGTTGGAGCGGCTACACCTTC. Translating it yields CSVSRGGWSGYTF.

This clone occurred a few times. The chain has TRBV7-9 and TRBJ1-2, with 11 nucleotides matching TRBD1. Germline CDR1 is SEHNR and CDR2 is FQNEAQ (reference sequence). J gave up 8 bases and V 1 base, and 6 bases lay outside the gene matches. This CDR3 region has 15 residues. The CDR3, as DNA: TGTGCCAGCAGCTTAGAGGCGTGGACAGGGGGCGGCTACACCTTC. This gives the protein CASSLEAWTGGGYTF.

V is TRBV5-1 and J is TRBJ1-2; 9 nucleotides match TRBD1. This CDR3 spans 16 amino acids. The V and J ends lost 4 bases and 5 bases, in that order; junction bases with no gene match: 12. Germline V gene sequence: CDR1 SGHRS, CDR2 YFSETQ. CDR3 protein: CASSQGTGRRVYGYTF. The DNA of the CDR3 is TGCGCCAGCAGCCAAGGGACAGGGAGAAGGGTATATGGCTACACCTTC. The full variable domain, completed using reference TRBV5-1 and TRBJ1-2, is KAGVTQTPRYLIKTRGQQVTLSCSPISGHRSVSWYQQTPGQGLQFLFEYFSETQRNKGNFPGRFSGRQFSNSRSEMNVSTLELGDSALYLCASSQGTGRRVYGYTFGSGTRLTVV.

The genes are TRBV10-3 and TRBJ2-5; tentatively, D is TRBD2 (6 bases). The germline V gene encodes CDR1 ENHRY and CDR2 SYGVKD. V was trimmed by 3 bases and J by 2 bases, leaving 13 bases between them. The CDR3 consists of 15 residues. The CDR3 sequence is CAISETPAGQETQYF. Written as DNA, the CDR3 is TGTGCCATCAGTGAAACACCCGCGGGACAAGAGACCCAGTACTTC.

The rearrangement links TRBV5-6 to TRBJ2-5, with D perhaps TRBD2 (6 bases). Trimming cost V 0 bases and J 5 bases, with 14 bases left between them. The germline V gene encodes CDR1 SGHDT and CDR2 YYEEEE. The CDR3 has 15 amino acids. CDR3 residues: CASSLEGRGLETQYF. As DNA, the CDR3 is TGTGCCAGCAGCTTGGAAGGAAGGGGACTGGAGACCCAGTACTTC. The variable domain in full, with the rest retrieved from reference TRBV5-6 and TRBJ2-5, is DAGVTQSPTHLIKTRGQQVTLRCSPKSGHDTVSWYQQALGQGPQFIFQYYEEEERQRGNFPDRFSGHQFPNYSSELNVNALLLGDSALYLCASSLEGRGLETQYFGPGTRLLVL.

This sequence joins TRBV11-3 and TRBJ2-4; perhaps TRBD2 as D (6 bases). V was clipped by 0 bases and J by 10 bases, with 7 bases between them. This CDR3 comprises 12 residues. Germline V gene sequence: CDR1 SGHNT, CDR2 YENEEA. CDR3 sequence: CASSLDGRIQYF. CDR3 in DNA: TGTGCCAGCAGCTTAGATGGGAGGATTCAGTACTTC. The variable domain in full, completed from reference TRBV11-3 and TRBJ2-4, reads EAGVVQSPRYKIIEKKQPVAFWCNPISGHNTLYWYLQNLGQGPELLIRYENEEAVDDSQLPKDRFSAERLKGVDSTLKIQPAELGDSAVYLCASSLDGRIQYFGAGTRLSVL.

This rearrangement joins TRBV14 to TRBJ2-1; 9 bases are a match to TRBD2. Per the germline V gene, CDR1 is SGHDN and CDR2 is FVKESK. V gave up 1 base and J gave up 8 bases; unmatched junction bases: 9. The CDR3 has 16 residues. DNA of the CDR3: TGTGCCAGCAGCCAAGCCAGGACTAGCGATGGGGATGAGCAGTTCTTC. It specifies CASSQARTSDGDEQFF.

The V gene is TRBV27, the J gene TRBJ2-6; D unclear. Germline V gene lookup returns CDR1 MNHEY and CDR2 SMNVEV (reference sequence). The CDR3 contains 15 residues. Trimming took 2 bases from V and 2 from J, leaving 7 bases between them. The CDR3 loop is CASSLKPAGANVLTF. DNA for the CDR3: TGTGCCAGCAGTTTAAAGCCCGCTGGGGCCAACGTCCTGACTTTC.

This chain uses TRBV18 with TRBJ2-7, with 10 bases that match TRBD2. V lost 2 bases to trimming and J lost 6 bases; unmatched junction nucleotides: 10. The V gene's germline CDR1 is KGHSH and CDR2 LQKENI. This CDR3 region has 16 residues. CDR3 amino acids: CASSPVSGRALGEQYF. CDR3 nucleotides: TGTGCCAGCTCACCAGTGAGCGGGAGGGCCCTGGGCGAGCAGTACTTC.

The chain is built from TRBV28 and TRBJ2-1; TRBD1 matches 7 bases. The CDR3 spans 16 residues. Germline V gene data show CDR1 as MDHEN and CDR2 as SYDVKM. After removal of 5 bases from V and 4 bases from J, the junction contained 11 bases not matched to a gene. The CDR3 protein is CASSGTSRGLYNEQFF. DNA for the CDR3: TGTGCCAGCAGTGGAACATCGAGGGGGCTTTACAATGAGCAGTTCTTC.

This chain joins TRBV10-3 and TRBJ2-1, with 15 nucleotides matching TRBD2. Trimming took 6 bases from V and 0 from J; bases not matched to a gene: 6. Germline V lookup: CDR1 ENHRY, CDR2 SYGVKD. The CDR3 has 18 residues. The chain's CDR3 is CAISSGLAGGSSYNEQFF. The CDR3, as DNA: TGTGCCATCAGCTCAGGACTAGCGGGAGGGAGCTCCTACAATGAGCAGTTCTTC.

With regard to this clone: Other nucleotide sequences from this sample produce the same CDR3. The chain is built from TRBV19 and TRBJ2-7; TRBD1 agrees at 9 bases. Germline CDR1 and CDR2: LNHDA and SQIVND (reference sequence). This CDR3 spans 14 amino acids. The trim removed 4 bases at V and 2 bases at J, leaving 3 bases unmatched. CDR3 coding DNA: TGTGCCAGTAGTAGGGGACAGGGAGCCTACGAGCAGTACTTC. Its protein product is CASSRGQGAYEQYF.